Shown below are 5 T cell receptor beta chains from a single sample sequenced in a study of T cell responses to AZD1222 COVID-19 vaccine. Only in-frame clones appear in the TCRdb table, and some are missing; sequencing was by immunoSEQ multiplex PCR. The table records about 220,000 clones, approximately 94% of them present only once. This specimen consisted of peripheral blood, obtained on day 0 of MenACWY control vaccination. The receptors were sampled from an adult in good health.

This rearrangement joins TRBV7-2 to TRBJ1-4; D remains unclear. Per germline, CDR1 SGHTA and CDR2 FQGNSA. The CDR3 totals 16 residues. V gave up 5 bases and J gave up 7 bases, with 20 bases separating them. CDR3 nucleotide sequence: TGTGCCAGCAGCCCAGGCGCCGTGATTAGAAGTGAAAAACTGTTTTTT. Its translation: CASSPGAVIRSEKLFF.

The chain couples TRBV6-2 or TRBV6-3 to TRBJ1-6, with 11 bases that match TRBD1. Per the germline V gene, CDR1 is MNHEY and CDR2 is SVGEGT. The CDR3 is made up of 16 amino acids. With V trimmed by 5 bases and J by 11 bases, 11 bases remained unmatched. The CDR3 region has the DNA TGTGCCAGCAGTCTCATGTGGGACAGGGGGTTTACACCCCTCCACTTT. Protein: CASSLMWDRGFTPLHF.

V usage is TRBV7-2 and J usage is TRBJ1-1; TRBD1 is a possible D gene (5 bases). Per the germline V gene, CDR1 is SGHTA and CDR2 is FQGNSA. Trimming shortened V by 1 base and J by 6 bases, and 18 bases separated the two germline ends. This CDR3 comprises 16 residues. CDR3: CASSLGGGARLAEAFF. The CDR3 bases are TGTGCCAGCAGCTTAGGAGGCGGGGCCAGGCTGGCTGAAGCTTTCTTT. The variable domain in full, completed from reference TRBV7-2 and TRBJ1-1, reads GAGVSQSPSNKVTEKGKDVELRCDPISGHTALYWYRQSLGQGLEFLIYFQGNSAPDKSGLPSDRFSAERTGGSVSTLTIQRTQQEDSAVYLCASSLGGGARLAEAFFGQGTRLTVV.

Here the CDR3 DNA reads TGTGCCAGCAGCTTGGCCGGGGGGACTAGCGTGGCCTACGAGCAGTACTTC. Translation gives CASSLAGGTSVAYEQYF. J is TRBJ2-7 and V is TRBV5-6; TRBD2 agrees at 10 bases. The CDR3 is 17 residues long. Germline assignment: CDR1 SGHDT and CDR2 YYEEEE. Losses at the gene ends were 0 bases for V and 2 bases for J; bases not matched to a gene: 8.

CDR3 DNA sequence: TGTGCCAGCTCACCACTCGAAAGGGGGGATTATGGCTACACCTTC. Translation gives CASSPLERGDYGYTF. The chain joins TRBV18 to TRBJ1-2; D may be TRBD1 (6 bases). V lost 1 base and J lost 5, with 14 bases in between. Per germline, CDR1 KGHSH and CDR2 LQKENI. This CDR3 contains 15 residues.